The 21 T cell receptor beta chains below were found in one sample sequenced in a study of OX40 agonist ivuxolimab in advanced cancers. The repertoire was sequenced with immunoSEQ multiplex PCR; TCRdb's copy has only in-frame clones and lacks some. The sample consists of fewer than 80,000 clones, 77% of them appearing once. Specimen: CD4+ or CD8+ T cells sorted from blood, collected in a trial of the OX40 agonist ivuxolimab. All receptors come from an adult with an advanced solid tumor such as melanoma, head and neck, liver or kidney cancer.

The chain joins TRBV19 to TRBJ2-3; D uncertain. Germline values: CDR1 LNHDA, CDR2 SQIVND (reference sequence). The CDR3 loop spans 14 amino acids. Trimming pared 7 bases from V and 0 bases from J, leaving 11 bases between. The CDR3 spells CASTPGASTDTQYF. The CDR3, as DNA: TGTGCCAGTACTCCAGGTGCTAGCACAGATACGCAGTATTTT.

The chain uses TRBV19 and TRBJ1-5; tentatively, D is TRBD1 (6 bases). Germline CDR1 and CDR2: LNHDA and SQIVND (reference sequence). V lost 5 bases and J lost 2, with 22 bases in between. The CDR3 is made up of 18 amino acids. The CDR3 spells CASSWGAGRGGGNQPQHF. CDR3 DNA: TGTGCCAGTAGTTGGGGGGCCGGCCGGGGAGGAGGCAATCAGCCCCAGCATTTT.

The chain combines TRBV5-1 with TRBJ1-1; D gene uncertain. The CDR3 is 14 amino acids. Between the trimmed V and J ends, which lost 2 bases and 1 base, there was a span of 9 bases. Germline values: CDR1 SGHRS, CDR2 YFSETQ. DNA for the CDR3: TGCGCCAGCAGCTTTATTGACCGGAACACTGAAGCTTTCTTT. Translating gives CASSFIDRNTEAFF.

The chain carries TRBV2 and TRBJ2-7; D may correspond to TRBD1 or TRBD2 (6 bases each). Germline V CDR1 and CDR2: SNHLY, FYNNEI. The CDR3 consists of 14 residues. The V and J ends lost 6 bases and 4 bases respectively, with 16 bases between them. CDR3: CASRVGGIGYEQYF. The CDR3, as DNA: TGTGCCAGCAGGGTGGGGGGCATCGGGTACGAGCAGTACTTC. The entire variable domain, with the rest obtained from reference TRBV2 and TRBJ2-7, is as follows: EPEVTQTPSHQVTQMGQEVILRCVPISNHLYFYWYRQILGQKVEFLVSFYNNEISEKSEIFDDQFSVERPDGSNFTLKIRSTKLEDSAMYFCASRVGGIGYEQYFGPGTRLTVT.

This clone was observed many times. The chain is built from TRBV5-1 and TRBJ1-2; TRBD1 matches 8 bases. The CDR3 contains 14 residues. CDR1 is SGHRS and CDR2 is YFSETQ in the germline V gene. J gave up 1 base and V 5 bases, and 4 bases lay outside the gene matches. CDR3 in amino acids: CASRRTGYNYGYTF. In DNA form, the CDR3 reads TGCGCCAGCAGACGGACAGGGTATAACTATGGCTACACCTTC.

The V gene is TRBV4-1, the J gene TRBJ2-5; 8 bases agree with TRBD2. This CDR3 comprises 15 residues. Germline trimming cut 1 base from V and 4 bases from J; bases unmatched to any gene: 5. In germline, CDR1 is MGHRA, CDR2 YSYEKL. The CDR3 spells CASSQATGGTETQYF. In DNA form, the CDR3 reads TGCGCCAGCAGCCAAGCTACGGGGGGGACAGAGACCCAGTACTTC.

The gene calls are TRBV5-1 and TRBJ1-1; D perhaps matches TRBD1 (5 bases). V was trimmed by 0 bases and J by 4 bases, leaving 16 bases between them. The CDR3 totals 16 residues. CDR1 is SGHRS, CDR2 YFSETQ, per germline. The CDR3 nucleotides are TGCGCCAGCAGCTTGGTCCCGACCTGGGGGGTCACTGAAGCTTTCTTT. Protein product: CASSLVPTWGVTEAFF.

This clone has only a few counts. The chain carries TRBV18 and TRBJ2-5; tentatively, D is TRBD2 (5 bases). V lost 3 bases, J lost 1 base, and 6 bases lay in between. Per the germline V gene, CDR1 is KGHSH and CDR2 is LQKENI. The CDR3 spans 13 residues. In nucleotides, the CDR3 is TGTGCCAGCTCACCGCGGGCCCAAGAGACCCAGTACTTC. Its protein is CASSPRAQETQYF.

CDR3 sequence (DNA): TGCGCCAGCAGTGCGACAGGGGGAAGTAACACTGAAGCTTTCTTT. Its protein product is CASSATGGSNTEAFF. The V call is TRBV10-2, the J call TRBJ1-1, with 9 positions matching TRBD1. With 4 bases clipped from V and 2 bases from J, the junction kept 5 bases outside the gene matches. The length of the CDR3 is 15 residues. From germline, CDR1 is WSHSY and CDR2 SAAADI.

J is TRBJ1-1 and V is TRBV19; 9 bases line up with TRBD1. J gave up 0 bases and V 5 bases, and 7 bases lay outside the gene matches. There are 16 residues in the CDR3. Germline V gene data show CDR1 as LNHDA and CDR2 as SQIVND (reference sequence). The DNA of the CDR3 is TGTGCCAGTAGTGCCGACAGGGGGTTACTGAACACTGAAGCTTTCTTT. It codes for CASSADRGLLNTEAFF.

The chain combines TRBV7-3 with TRBJ2-2; 8 nucleotides line up with TRBD2. This CDR3 is 16 amino acids long. CDR1 and CDR2 from the germline V gene are SGHTA and FQGTGA. V lost 5 bases, J lost 6 bases, and 11 bases stayed unmatched. CDR3 sequence: CASSPNVASGSGELFF. The DNA for the CDR3 is TGTGCCAGCAGCCCAAACGTGGCTAGCGGGTCCGGGGAGCTGTTTTTT.

The chain employs TRBV7-2 and TRBJ2-1; the match to TRBD1 covers 7 bases. Unmatched junction bases numbered 9, after V lost 3 bases and J lost 7 bases. This CDR3 comprises 15 residues. The germline CDR1 and CDR2 sequences are SGHTA and FQGNSA. The CDR3: CASSFRTGLGNEQFF. The DNA for the CDR3 is TGTGCCAGCAGCTTCAGGACAGGACTGGGGAATGAGCAGTTCTTC.

The CDR3 loop reads CASSMIDRGVYEQYF. CDR3 nucleotides: TGTGCCAGTAGTATGATTGACAGGGGGGTTTACGAGCAGTACTTC. The V and J genes are TRBV19 and TRBJ2-7; the match to TRBD1 covers 9 bases. The ends lost 3 bases at V and 4 bases at J; junction bases unmatched: 7. The CDR3 consists of 15 residues. CDR1 and CDR2 (germline): LNHDA, SQIVND (reference sequence).

This clone was seen once. This chain joins TRBV15 and TRBJ2-7; D not resolved. V lost 0 bases and J lost 6, with 9 bases in between. CDR1 is LNHNV and CDR2 is YYDKDF in the germline V gene (reference sequence). This CDR3 comprises 13 residues. The chain's CDR3 is CATSREFRVEQYF. CDR3 DNA sequence: TGTGCCACCAGCAGAGAGTTCCGAGTCGAGCAGTACTTC.

This clone was observed a handful of times. The chain couples TRBV5-1 to TRBJ2-5; 8 nucleotides match TRBD1. V lost 5 bases to trimming and J lost 3 bases; unmatched junction nucleotides: 12. The CDR3 is 16 amino acids. Germline V gene data show CDR1 as SGHRS and CDR2 as YFSETQ. The CDR3 spells CASRPYSGTGEETQYF. Here the CDR3 DNA reads TGCGCCAGCAGACCTTACTCCGGGACAGGCGAAGAGACCCAGTACTTC.

This clone appeared a few times. This rearrangement joins TRBV30 to TRBJ2-7; TRBD1 matches at 8 bases. Germline-derived CDR1 and CDR2 are GTSNPN and SVGIG (reference sequence). CDR3 size: 13 residues. After removal of 3 bases from V and 3 bases from J, the junction contained 4 bases not matched to a gene. CDR3 sequence (DNA): TGTGCCTGGAGCAGGGGGCCCAACTACGAGCAGTACTTC. Translated, it gives CAWSRGPNYEQYF.

This chain links TRBV10-3 with TRBJ1-3; 8 positions match TRBD1. The CDR3 consists of 15 residues. V lost 6 bases and J lost 0; bases outside the gene matches: 4. Per germline, CDR1 ENHRY and CDR2 SYGVKD. The CDR3 bases are TGTGCCATCAGGGCAGGGGGCGTCTCTGGAAACACCATATATTTT. Translation gives CAIRAGGVSGNTIYF.

The chain combines TRBV18 with TRBJ1-3; D perhaps matches TRBD1 (5 bases). The V gene's germline CDR1 is KGHSH and CDR2 LQKENI. V was pared by 6 bases and J by 0 bases, with 15 bases between. The CDR3 length is 16 residues. The CDR3 loop is CASSRGPQSSGNTIYF. The CDR3 coding sequence is TGTGCCAGCTCCCGGGGACCGCAGAGCTCTGGAAACACCATATATTTT.

J is TRBJ2-5 and V is TRBV10-3, with 8 bases aligning to TRBD1. V dropped 6 bases and J dropped 5; count of bases not matched to a gene: 8. The CDR3 extends over 14 amino acids. CDR1 and CDR2 (germline): ENHRY, SYGVKD. CDR3 region: CAISSGQGLETQYF. Written as DNA, the CDR3 is TGTGCCATCAGCTCAGGACAGGGCCTGGAGACCCAGTACTTC.

The gene calls are TRBV5-1 and TRBJ2-3; 9 bases map to TRBD2. The CDR3 has 15 amino acids. CDR1 is SGHRS and CDR2 is YFSETQ in the germline V gene. Trimming cost V 3 bases and J 4 bases; bases outside gene matches: 6. CDR3 sequence (DNA): TGCGCCAGCAGCTGGAGGGGACTAGCCGCAGATACGCAGTATTTT. Its protein is CASSWRGLAADTQYF.

The gene calls are TRBV27 and TRBJ1-1; TRBD1 matches at 7 bases. The CDR3 has 16 residues. Looked up from germline, CDR1 is MNHEY and CDR2 is SMNVEV (reference sequence). The V and J ends lost 6 bases and 1 base, in that order; junction bases with no gene match: 11. Here the CDR3 reads CASSEKTGFGNTEAFF. DNA of the CDR3: TGTGCCAGCAGCGAAAAGACAGGGTTTGGGAACACTGAAGCTTTCTTT.